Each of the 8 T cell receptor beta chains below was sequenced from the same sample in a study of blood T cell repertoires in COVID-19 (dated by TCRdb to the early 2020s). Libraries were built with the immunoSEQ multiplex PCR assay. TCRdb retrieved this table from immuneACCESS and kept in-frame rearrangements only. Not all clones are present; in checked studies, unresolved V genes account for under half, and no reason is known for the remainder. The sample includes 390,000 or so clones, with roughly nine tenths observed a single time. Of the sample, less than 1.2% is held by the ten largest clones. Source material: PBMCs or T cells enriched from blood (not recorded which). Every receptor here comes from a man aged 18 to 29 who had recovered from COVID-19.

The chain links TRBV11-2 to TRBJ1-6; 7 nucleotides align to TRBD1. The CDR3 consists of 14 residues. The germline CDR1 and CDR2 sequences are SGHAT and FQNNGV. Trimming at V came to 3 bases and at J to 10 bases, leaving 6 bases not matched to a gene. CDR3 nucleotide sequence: TGTGCCAGCAGCTTGGACAGGATAATCTCACCCCTCCACTTT. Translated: CASSLDRIISPLHF.

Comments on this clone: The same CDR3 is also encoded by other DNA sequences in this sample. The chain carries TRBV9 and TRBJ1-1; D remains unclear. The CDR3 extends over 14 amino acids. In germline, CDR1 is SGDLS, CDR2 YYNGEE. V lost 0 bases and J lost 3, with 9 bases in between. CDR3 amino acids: CASSVGGRDTEAFF. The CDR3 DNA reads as TGTGCCAGCAGCGTAGGAGGGCGGGACACTGAAGCTTTCTTT.

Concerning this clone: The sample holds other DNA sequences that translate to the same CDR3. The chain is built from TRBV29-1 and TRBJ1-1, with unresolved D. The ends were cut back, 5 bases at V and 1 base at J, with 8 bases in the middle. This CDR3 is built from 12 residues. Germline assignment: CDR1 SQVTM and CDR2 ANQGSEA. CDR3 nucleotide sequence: TGCAGCGTTCGGGGTGGGAACACTGAAGCTTTCTTT. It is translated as CSVRGGNTEAFF.

DNA of the CDR3: TGTGCCATCAGTGGGACAGGGTTGGAGATCGACCTCCACTTT. As protein: CAISGTGLEIDLHF. This chain uses TRBV10-3 with TRBJ1-6; 8 bases fit TRBD1. CDR1 and CDR2 from the germline V gene are ENHRY and SYGVKD. Trimming at V came to 4 bases and at J to 15 bases, leaving 11 bases not matched to a gene. The CDR3 length is 14 residues.

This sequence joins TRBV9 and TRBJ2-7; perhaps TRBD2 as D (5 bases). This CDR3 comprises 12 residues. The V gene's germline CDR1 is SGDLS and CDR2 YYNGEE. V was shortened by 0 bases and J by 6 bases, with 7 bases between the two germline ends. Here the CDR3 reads CASSVAEGEQYF. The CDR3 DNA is TGTGCCAGCAGCGTAGCCGAGGGCGAGCAGTACTTC.

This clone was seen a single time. The CDR3 loop is CASSQLTEGTEAFF. CDR3 DNA sequence: TGTGCCAGCAGCCAACTGACGGAGGGTACTGAAGCTTTCTTT. The chain links TRBV3-1 (or the pseudogene TRBV3-2) to TRBJ1-1; D is undetermined. Germline V gene sequence: CDR1 LGHDT, CDR2 YNNKEL (reference sequence). This CDR3 is built from 14 residues. V lost 2 bases and J 5 bases, leaving 12 bases between the germline ends.

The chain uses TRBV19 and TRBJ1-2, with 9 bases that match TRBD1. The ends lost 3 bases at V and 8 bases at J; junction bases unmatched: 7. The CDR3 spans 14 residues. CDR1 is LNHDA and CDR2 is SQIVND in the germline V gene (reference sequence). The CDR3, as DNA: TGTGCCAGTAGTATGAGGGGACAGGGAGTCGGCTACACCTTC. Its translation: CASSMRGQGVGYTF.

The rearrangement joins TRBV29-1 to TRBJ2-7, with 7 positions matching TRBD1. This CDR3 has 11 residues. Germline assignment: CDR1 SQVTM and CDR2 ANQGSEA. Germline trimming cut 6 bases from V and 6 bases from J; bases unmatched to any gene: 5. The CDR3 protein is CSVSDRAEQYF. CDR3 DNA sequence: TGCAGCGTCTCAGACAGGGCCGAGCAGTACTTC.